This T cell receptor beta chain was sequenced in a study of TIL therapy for anti-PD-1-resistant metastatic lung cancer. As for the study in general: Median tumor mutation burden was roughly 1.5 mutations per megabase.

The immunoSEQ assay was v3. Here immunoSEQ multiplex PCR was the method, and the copy in TCRdb shows in-frame clones only, minus some. The table has about 21,000 clones, about four fifths seen once; the top ten hold less than 8.5%. Documented time point: pre-treatment sample, taken before nivolumab and TIL therapy. The specimen was blood, collected at baseline. The receptor comes from a person between 25 and 80 years old with non-small cell lung cancer.

The CDR3 loop reads CASSHAPGQGEETQYF. The CDR3 DNA reads TGCGCCAGCAGCCATGCCCCGGGACAGGGGGAAGAGACCCAGTACTTC. The chain combines TRBV4-1 with TRBJ2-5, with 11 bases matching TRBD1. J was trimmed by 3 bases and V by 3 bases; bases with no gene match: 6. The germline V gene has CDR1 MGHRA and CDR2 YSYEKL. The CDR3 length is 16 residues.